This T cell receptor beta chain was obtained from a study of technical replicates of blood from several donors. V was cut by 4 bases and J by 6 bases, with 17 bases left in between. The germline gives CDR1 SQVTM, CDR2 ANQGSEA. This CDR3 is 14 amino acids long. Some clones are missing from TCRdb's copy, which holds only in-frame ones; the method was immunoSEQ multiplex PCR. In the table there are 14,000 or so clones, about four fifths of which are singletons. The receptor was isolated from a human donor in good health. Sequenced sample: PBMCs. The V and J genes are TRBV29-1 and TRBJ2-3; D is unclear. CDR3 sequence (DNA): TGCAGCGTTGGGTGGCTGCAGGTTGATGATACGCAGTATTTT. This encodes CSVGWLQVDDTQYF.